The clone carrying this T cell receptor (beta chain) was recorded only once. What it binds is not known. This specimen comes from a study of beta chain features in type 1 diabetes. Isolation of CD4+ naive, central memory, regulatory and stem cell-like memory cells was achieved by sorting via CD45RO/CCR7/CD25/CD127/CD95/CD27. Sorting produced populations that all topped 98% purity. The isolated RNA, all of it, was reverse transcribed, so expressed TCRB transcripts were what got sequenced. Assay used: immunoSEQ multiplex PCR; TCRdb lists only in-frame clones, some missing. Among about 710,000 clones listed, more than 13% were seen once. Study-wide points: Among type 1 diabetes patients, VDJ junctions had fewer insertions and more deletions. Sequencing used cDNA, and cells with high TCR expression could therefore be over-represented. Shortening that was moderate but significant affected the TCRB CDR3s of Type 1 diabetes patients in all four CD4+ subsets.

Germline V lookup: CDR1 KGHSH, CDR2 LQKENI. This CDR3 comprises 16 residues. V was cut by 3 bases and J by 6 bases, with 17 bases left in between. The chain couples TRBV18 to TRBJ2-2; D gene unclear. The sample taken for sequencing was naive CD4+ T cells from blood. The clonotype comes from a man aged 18 to 35 with type 1 diabetes. The CDR3 DNA reads TGTGCCAGCTCACCTTGGCTAGAACGAAGGTCCGGGGAGCTGTTTTTT. This codes for CASSPWLERRSGELFF. The variable domain in full, completed from reference TRBV18 and TRBJ2-2, reads NAGVMQNPRHLVRRRGQEARLRCSPMKGHSHVYWYRQLPEEGLKFMVYLQKENIIDESGMPKERFSAEFPKEGPSILRIQQVVRGDSAAYFCASSPWLERRSGELFFGEGSRLTVL.